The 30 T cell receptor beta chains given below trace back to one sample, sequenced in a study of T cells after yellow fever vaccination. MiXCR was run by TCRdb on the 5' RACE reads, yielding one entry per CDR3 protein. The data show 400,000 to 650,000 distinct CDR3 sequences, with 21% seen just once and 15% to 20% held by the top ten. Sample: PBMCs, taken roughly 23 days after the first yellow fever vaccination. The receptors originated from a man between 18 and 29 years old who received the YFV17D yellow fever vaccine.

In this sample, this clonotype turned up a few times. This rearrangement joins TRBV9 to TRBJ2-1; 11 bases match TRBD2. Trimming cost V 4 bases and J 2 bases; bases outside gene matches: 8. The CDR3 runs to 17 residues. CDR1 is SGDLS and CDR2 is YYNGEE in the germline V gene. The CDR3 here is CASSRLAGPSTYNEQFF. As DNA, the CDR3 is TGTGCCAGCAGCAGACTAGCGGGGCCTTCAACCTACAATGAGCAGTTCTTC.

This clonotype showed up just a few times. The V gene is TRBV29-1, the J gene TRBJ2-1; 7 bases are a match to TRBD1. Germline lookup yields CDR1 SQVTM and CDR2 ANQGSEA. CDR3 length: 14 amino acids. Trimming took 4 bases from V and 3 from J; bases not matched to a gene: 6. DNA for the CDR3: TGCAGCGTTGGAAGGGGACAGAGCTACAATGAGCAGTTCTTC. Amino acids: CSVGRGQSYNEQFF.

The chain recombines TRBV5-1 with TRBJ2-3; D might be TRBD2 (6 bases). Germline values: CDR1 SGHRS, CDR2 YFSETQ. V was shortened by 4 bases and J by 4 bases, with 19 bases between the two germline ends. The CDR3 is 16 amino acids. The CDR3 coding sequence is TGCGCCAGCAGCCCGCACACTGGAGGGTCTGCAGATACGCAGTATTTT. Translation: CASSPHTGGSADTQYF.

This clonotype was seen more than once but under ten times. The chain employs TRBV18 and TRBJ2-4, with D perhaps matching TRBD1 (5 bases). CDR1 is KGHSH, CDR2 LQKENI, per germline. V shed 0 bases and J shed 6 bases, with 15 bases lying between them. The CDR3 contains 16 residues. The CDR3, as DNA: TGTGCCAGCTCACCACCTCGACAGTCGAAGTTAAACATTCAGTACTTC. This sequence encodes CASSPPRQSKLNIQYF.

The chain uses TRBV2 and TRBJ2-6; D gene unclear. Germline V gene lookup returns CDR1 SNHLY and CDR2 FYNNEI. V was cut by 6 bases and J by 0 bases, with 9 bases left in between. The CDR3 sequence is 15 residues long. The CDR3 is CASRTRSSGANVLTF. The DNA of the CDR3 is TGTGCCAGCAGGACCCGGAGCTCTGGGGCCAACGTCCTGACTTTC.

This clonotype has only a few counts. This CDR3 reads CASSGTAGREKLFF. CDR3 coding DNA: TGCGCCAGCAGCGGAACAGCGGGAAGGGAAAAACTGTTTTTT. The V call is TRBV10-2, the J call TRBJ1-4; D remains ambiguous. Germline V gene data show CDR1 as WSHSY and CDR2 as SAAADI. Trimming removed 6 bases from V and 8 bases from J, with 16 bases in between. CDR3 size: 14 residues.

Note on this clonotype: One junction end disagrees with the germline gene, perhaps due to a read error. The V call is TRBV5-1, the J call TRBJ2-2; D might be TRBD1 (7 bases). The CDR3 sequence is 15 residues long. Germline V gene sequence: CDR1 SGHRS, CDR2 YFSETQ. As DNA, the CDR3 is TGCGCCAGCAGCCTGGGGACAGCGAACACCGGGGGGCTGTTTTTT. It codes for CASSLGTANTGGLFF.

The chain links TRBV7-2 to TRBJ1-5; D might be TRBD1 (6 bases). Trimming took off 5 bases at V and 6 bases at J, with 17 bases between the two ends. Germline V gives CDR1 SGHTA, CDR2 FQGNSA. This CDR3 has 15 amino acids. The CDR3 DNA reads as TGTGCCAGCAGCCCCCGGGGGGGGGCGGGTCAGCCCCAGCATTTT. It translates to CASSPRGGAGQPQHF.

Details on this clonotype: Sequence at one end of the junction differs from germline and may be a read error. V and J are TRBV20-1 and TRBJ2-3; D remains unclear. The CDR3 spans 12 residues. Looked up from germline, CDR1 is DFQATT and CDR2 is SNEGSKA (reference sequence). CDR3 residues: CSATLSKDTQYF. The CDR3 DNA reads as TGCAGTGCTACCTTGAGCAAAGATACGCAGTATTTT.

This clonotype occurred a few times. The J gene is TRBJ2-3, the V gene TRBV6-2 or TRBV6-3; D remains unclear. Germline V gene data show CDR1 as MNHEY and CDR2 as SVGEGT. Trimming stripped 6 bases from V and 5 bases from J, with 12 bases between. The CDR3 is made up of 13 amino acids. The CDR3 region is CASSYRREDTQYF. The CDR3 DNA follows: TGTGCCAGCAGCTACCGAAGGGAAGATACGCAGTATTTT.

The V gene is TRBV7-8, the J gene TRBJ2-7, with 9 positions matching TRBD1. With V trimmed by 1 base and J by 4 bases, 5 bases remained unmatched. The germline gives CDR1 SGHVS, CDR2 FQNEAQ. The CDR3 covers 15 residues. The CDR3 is CASSLGTGEMYEQYF. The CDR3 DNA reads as TGTGCCAGCAGCTTAGGGACAGGGGAAATGTACGAGCAGTACTTC.

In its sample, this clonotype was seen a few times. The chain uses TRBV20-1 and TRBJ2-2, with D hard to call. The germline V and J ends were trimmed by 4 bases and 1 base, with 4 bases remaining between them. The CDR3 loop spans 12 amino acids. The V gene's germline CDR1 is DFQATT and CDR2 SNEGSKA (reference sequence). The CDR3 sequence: CSATGNTGELFF. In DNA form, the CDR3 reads TGCAGTGCTACAGGGAACACCGGGGAGCTGTTTTTT.

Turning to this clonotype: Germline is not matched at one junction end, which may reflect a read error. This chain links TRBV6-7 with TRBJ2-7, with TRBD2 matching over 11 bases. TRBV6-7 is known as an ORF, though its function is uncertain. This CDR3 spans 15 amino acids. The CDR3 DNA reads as TGCAGTGCTAGTTACCTAGCGGGGGGTCGCTACGAGCAGTACTTC. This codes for CSASYLAGGRYEQYF.

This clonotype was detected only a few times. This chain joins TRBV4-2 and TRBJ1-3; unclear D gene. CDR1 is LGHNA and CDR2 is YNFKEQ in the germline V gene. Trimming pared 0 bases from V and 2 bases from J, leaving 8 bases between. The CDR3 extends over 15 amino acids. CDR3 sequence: CASSQDAGPGNTIYF. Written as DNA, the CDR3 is TGTGCCAGCAGCCAAGATGCAGGACCTGGAAACACCATATATTTT.

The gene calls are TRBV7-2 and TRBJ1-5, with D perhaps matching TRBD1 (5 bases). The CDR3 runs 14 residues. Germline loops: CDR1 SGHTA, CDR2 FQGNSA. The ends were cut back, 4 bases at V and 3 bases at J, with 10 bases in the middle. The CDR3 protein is CASSSDRNNQPQHF. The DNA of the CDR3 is TGTGCCAGCAGCTCCGACAGAAACAATCAGCCCCAGCATTTT. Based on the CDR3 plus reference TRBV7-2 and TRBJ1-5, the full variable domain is GAGVSQSPSNKVTEKGKDVELRCDPISGHTALYWYRQSLGQGLEFLIYFQGNSAPDKSGLPSDRFSAERTGGSVSTLTIQRTQQEDSAVYLCASSSDRNNQPQHFGDGTRLSIL.

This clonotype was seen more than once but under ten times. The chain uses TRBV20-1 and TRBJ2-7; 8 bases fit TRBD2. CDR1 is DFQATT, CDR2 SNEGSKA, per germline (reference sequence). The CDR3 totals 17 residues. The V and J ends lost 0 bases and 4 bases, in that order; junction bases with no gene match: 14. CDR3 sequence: CSARDSEVSSGPYEQYF. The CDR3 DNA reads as TGCAGTGCTAGAGATAGCGAGGTTTCTAGCGGGCCTTACGAGCAGTACTTC.

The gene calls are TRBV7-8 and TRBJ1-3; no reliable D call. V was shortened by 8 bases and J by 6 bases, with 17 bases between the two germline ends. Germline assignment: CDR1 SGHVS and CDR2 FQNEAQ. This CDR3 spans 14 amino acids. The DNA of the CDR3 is TGTGCCAGCGGACGGCGGACTGGAGAAAACACCATATATTTT. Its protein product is CASGRRTGENTIYF.

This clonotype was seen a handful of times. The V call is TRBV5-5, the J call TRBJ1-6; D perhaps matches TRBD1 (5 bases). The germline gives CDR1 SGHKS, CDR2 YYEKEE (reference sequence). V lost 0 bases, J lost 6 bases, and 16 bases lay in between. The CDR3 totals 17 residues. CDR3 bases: TGTGCCAGCAGCTTGGGACCAGTCGCGGGGGGTAATTCACCCCTCCACTTT. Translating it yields CASSLGPVAGGNSPLHF.

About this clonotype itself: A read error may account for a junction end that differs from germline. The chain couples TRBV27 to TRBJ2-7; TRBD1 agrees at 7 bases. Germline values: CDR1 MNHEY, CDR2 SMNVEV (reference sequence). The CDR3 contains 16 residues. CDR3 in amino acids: CAGSLSWGQSSYEQYF. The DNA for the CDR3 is TGTGCCGGCAGTTTAAGTTGGGGACAGAGCTCCTACGAGCAGTACTTC.

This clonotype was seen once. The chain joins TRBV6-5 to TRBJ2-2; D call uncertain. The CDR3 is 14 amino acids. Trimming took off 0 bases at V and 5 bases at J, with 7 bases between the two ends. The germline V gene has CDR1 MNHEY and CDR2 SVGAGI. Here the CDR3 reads CASSYSKLTGELFF. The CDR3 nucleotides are TGTGCCAGCAGTTACTCTAAGTTGACCGGGGAGCTGTTTTTT.

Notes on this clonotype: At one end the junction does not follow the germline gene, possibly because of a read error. The CDR3 nucleotides read TGCGTCAGCAGCAGGGAGATGAACACTGAAGCTTTCTTT. It codes for CVSSREMNTEAFF. The V call is TRBV23-1, the J call TRBJ1-1, with a tentative D call TRBD1 (5 bases). TRBV23-1 is flagged as an ORF with uncertain function. CDR3 length equals 13 residues.

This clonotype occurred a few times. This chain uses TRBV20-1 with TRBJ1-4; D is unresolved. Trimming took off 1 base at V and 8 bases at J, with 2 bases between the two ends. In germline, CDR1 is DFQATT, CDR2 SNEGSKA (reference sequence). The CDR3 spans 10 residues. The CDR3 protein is CSARAEKLFF. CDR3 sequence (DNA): TGCAGTGCTAGAGCCGAAAAACTGTTTTTT.

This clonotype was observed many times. Here the CDR3 DNA reads TGTGCCAGCAGACTCATGACAGGGGGCGACGAGCAGTACTTC. Its translation is CASRLMTGGDEQYF. This chain links TRBV12-3 or TRBV12-4 with TRBJ2-7, with 10 bases matching TRBD1. V lost 6 bases, J lost 5 bases, and 7 bases stayed unmatched. The CDR3 has 14 amino acids.

CDR3: CASSAGEGNQPQHF. CDR3 DNA sequence: TGTGCCAGCAGCGCTGGCGAGGGCAATCAGCCCCAGCATTTT. The chain carries TRBV12-3 or TRBV12-4 and TRBJ1-5; the D is unclear. The V end was cut by 6 bases, the J end by 2 bases, with 11 bases between. The CDR3 contains 14 residues.

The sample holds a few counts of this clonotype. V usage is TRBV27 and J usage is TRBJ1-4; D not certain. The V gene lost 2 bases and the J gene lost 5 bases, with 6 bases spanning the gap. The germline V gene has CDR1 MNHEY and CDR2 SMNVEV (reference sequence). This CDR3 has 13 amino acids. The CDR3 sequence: CASSLLENEKLFF. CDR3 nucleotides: TGTGCCAGCAGTTTACTGGAAAATGAAAAACTGTTTTTT.

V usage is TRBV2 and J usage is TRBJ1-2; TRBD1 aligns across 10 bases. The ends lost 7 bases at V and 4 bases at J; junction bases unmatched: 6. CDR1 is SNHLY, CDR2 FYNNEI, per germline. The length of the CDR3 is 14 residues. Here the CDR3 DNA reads TGTGCCAGCACGGGACAGGGGCCGCTCTATGGCTACACCTTC. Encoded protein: CASTGQGPLYGYTF.

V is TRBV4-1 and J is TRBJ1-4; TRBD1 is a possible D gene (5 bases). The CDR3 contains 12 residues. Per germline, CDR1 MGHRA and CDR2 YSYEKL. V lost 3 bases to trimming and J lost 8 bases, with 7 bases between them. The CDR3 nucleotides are TGCGCCAGCAGCCAGGGACGAGAAAAACTGTTTTTT. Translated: CASSQGREKLFF.

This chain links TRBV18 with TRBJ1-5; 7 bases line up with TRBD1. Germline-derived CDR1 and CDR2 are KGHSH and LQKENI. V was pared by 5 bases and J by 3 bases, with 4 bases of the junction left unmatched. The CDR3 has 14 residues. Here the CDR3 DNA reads TGTGCCAGCTCAACGGACAGGTACAATCAGCCCCAGCATTTT. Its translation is CASSTDRYNQPQHF.

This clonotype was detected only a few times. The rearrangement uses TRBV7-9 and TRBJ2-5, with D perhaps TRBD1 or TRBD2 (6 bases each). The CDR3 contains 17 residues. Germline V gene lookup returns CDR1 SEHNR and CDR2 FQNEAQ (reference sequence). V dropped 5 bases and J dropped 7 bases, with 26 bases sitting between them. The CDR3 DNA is TGTGCCAGCAGCAGGGAACAGAGTGACCCCCGGGGGCGGACCCAGTACTTC. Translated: CASSREQSDPRGRTQYF.

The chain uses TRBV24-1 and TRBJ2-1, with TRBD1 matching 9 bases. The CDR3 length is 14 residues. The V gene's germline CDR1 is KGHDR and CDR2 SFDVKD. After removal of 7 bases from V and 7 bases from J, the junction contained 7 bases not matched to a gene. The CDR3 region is CATRPGQGINEQFF. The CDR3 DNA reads TGTGCCACCAGGCCGGGACAGGGCATTAATGAGCAGTTCTTC.